The rows below give T cell receptor beta chains drawn from one sample of a study of TIL therapy for anti-PD-1-resistant metastatic lung cancer. The protocol was immunoSEQ multiplex PCR, while the TCRdb copy is restricted to in-frame clones and leaves out a portion. The repertoire holds some 14,000 clones, with about three fifths as singletons. The sample in question was tumor tissue, obtained at baseline. Receptors were obtained from a woman between 25 and 80 years old with non-small cell lung cancer. CDR3s include the opening cysteine and the closing phenylalanine or tryptophan. The D gene is left open where the match is weak. Size values are once, few and many counts, or a class for expanded clones, and some rows have none.

clone_size,j_call,cdr3_length,v_call,d_call,cdr3_aa,cdr3_nt
.,TRBJ2-5,15,TRBV6-5,TRBD1,CASSNGGQGQETQYF,TGTGCCAGCAGTAACGGGGGACAGGGCCAAGAGACCCAGTACTTC
.,TRBJ2-2,13,TRBV19,.,CASSAHRVGELFF,TGTGCCAGTAGTGCACACAGGGTCGGGGAGCTGTTTTTT
few,TRBJ2-7,13,TRBV23-1,.,CASSRTYYPEQYF,TGCGCCAGCAGTAGAACCTACTACCCCGAGCAGTACTTC
.,TRBJ2-1,13,TRBV7-9,.,CASSPQGGNEQFF,TGTGCCAGCAGCCCACAGGGGGGGAATGAGCAGTTCTTC
few,TRBJ2-4,13,TRBV11-2,.,CASSLDRQDIQYF,TGTGCCAGCAGCTTAGACAGGCAGGACATTCAGTACTTC
.,TRBJ1-6,14,TRBV27,.,CASSLTAQNSPLHF,TGTGCCAGCAGTTTAACAGCGCAAAATTCACCCCTCCACTTT
.,TRBJ1-1,14,TRBV30,.,CAWRGLVSNTEAFF,TGTGCCTGGAGGGGGTTGGTATCGAACACTGAAGCTTTCTTT
.,TRBJ2-3,15,TRBV5-6,.,CASSLLEGRTDTQYF,TGTGCCAGCAGCTTGTTGGAGGGCCGCACAGATACGCAGTATTTT
.,TRBJ1-6,16,TRBV30,TRBD1,CAWSLGQGSYNSPLHF,TGTGCCTGGAGTTTGGGACAGGGGTCCTATAATTCACCCCTCCACTTT
.,TRBJ1-3,15,TRBV5-4,.,CASSLSSTSGNTIYF,TGTGCCAGCAGCTTGAGTAGCACCTCTGGAAACACCATATATTTT
.,TRBJ1-4,14,TRBV7-9,TRBD1,CASSIGTGGEKLFF,TGTGCCAGCAGCATTGGGACAGGGGGCGAAAAACTGTTTTTT
.,TRBJ1-1,11,TRBV6-6,TRBD1,CASTGGTEAFF,TGTGCCAGCACAGGGGGCACTGAAGCTTTCTTT
.,TRBJ2-1,15,TRBV7-3,TRBD2,CASSVLAGTYNEQFF,TGTGCCAGCAGCGTTTTAGCGGGAACCTACAATGAGCAGTTCTTC
few,TRBJ1-5,14,TRBV6-5,.,CASSYADGARPQHF,TGTGCCAGCAGTTACGCGGACGGCGCCAGGCCCCAGCATTTT
.,TRBJ1-1,14,TRBV19,.,CASSALRGSTEAFF,TGTGCCAGTAGTGCCCTTCGGGGTTCAACTGAAGCTTTCTTT
.,TRBJ2-7,18,TRBV28,TRBD1,CASSLRDREGGHPYEQYF,TGTGCCAGCAGCCTCCGGGACAGGGAAGGCGGGCATCCCTACGAGCAGTACTTC